This T cell receptor (beta chain) was found in a study of blood T cell repertoires in COVID-19. Study information: Acute-phase and convalescent COVID-19 samples originated in the United States, Italy and Spain.

The CDR3 totals 18 residues. Trimming took 4 bases from V and 0 from J; bases not matched to a gene: 13. Germline V gives CDR1 LGHDT, CDR2 YNNKEL (reference sequence). Produced via immunoSEQ multiplex PCR; TCRdb's table is partial and in-frame only. Here the sample spans some 150,000 clones, 80% to 85% being singletons. Sequencing was done on a sample of peripheral blood. This clonotype was obtained from a human donor in a cohort sampled during active COVID-19. The chain employs TRBV3-1 (or the pseudogene TRBV3-2) and TRBJ1-1, with 8 bases that match TRBD1. The CDR3, as DNA: TGTGCCAGCAGCCCAGGGGCAGGGGGCCCTTTGTTGAACACTGAAGCTTTCTTT. This gives the protein CASSPGAGGPLLNTEAFF.